This TCR beta chain was retrieved from a study of shared clonotypes between healthy human individuals. V was shortened by 1 base and J by 3 bases, with 10 bases between the two germline ends. This CDR3 contains 14 residues. The germline V gene has CDR1 SGHNT and CDR2 YYREEE (reference sequence). A note on this clone: Its antigen is as yet unknown.

Broader study findings: Across a handful of donors, naive CD4 shared around 5.4%, naive CD8 around 4%, memory CD4 2.3%, memory CD8 roughly 0.37%.

In the authors' workflow: Filtering of immunoSEQ junctional sequences could not match full-length read filtering. Here immunoSEQ multiplex PCR was the method, and the copy in TCRdb shows in-frame clones only, minus some. The DNA gave D and trimming, while V, J and clone size come from that table. The sample shows 2 million to 2.5 million clones, around 90% of them seen only once. Input material: naive CD4+ T cells from PBMCs. Subset reported: CD45RA+ positively selected. The rearrangement joins TRBV5-4 to TRBJ2-5; D tentatively fits TRBD1 or TRBD2 (5 bases each). The receptor comes from a young man in good health. Some clones in this sample may be carry-over from other donors' samples. CDR3 nucleotides: TGTGCCAGCAGCTTGTTGGGGGACGAAGAGACCCAGTACTTC. Its protein is CASSLLGDEETQYF.